This T cell receptor beta chain was recorded in a study of human T cells and chemical hapten exposure. The wider study: TCR yield per sample varied, mainly due to pooled library volumes.

Germline loops: CDR1 LNHDA, CDR2 SQIVND (reference sequence). The germline V and J ends were trimmed by 2 bases and 1 base, with 9 bases remaining between them. There are 15 residues in the CDR3. Time point denoted: patch test 3, about 24 weeks after DPC sensitization. The sample's treatment: therapeutic diphenylcyclopropenone sensitization with weekly scalp DPC. TCRdb ran MiXCR on the RACE reads and lists one entry per CDR3 protein. Of 55,000 to 80,000 distinct CDR3 sequences listed, approximately 9.9% are singletons. At least ten counts were recorded for this clonotype. The specimen was whole blood, collected in connection with sensitization to the hapten diphenylcyclopropenone (DPC). The genes are TRBV19 and TRBJ1-5; D might be TRBD1 (5 bases). This clonotype was sampled from a woman aged 30 to 39 with alopecia areata. Some clones in this sample may be carry-over from other donors' samples. In DNA form, the CDR3 reads TGTGCCAGTAGTATACTGGGGGGGAGCAATCAGCCCCAGCATTTT. This sequence encodes CASSILGGSNQPQHF.